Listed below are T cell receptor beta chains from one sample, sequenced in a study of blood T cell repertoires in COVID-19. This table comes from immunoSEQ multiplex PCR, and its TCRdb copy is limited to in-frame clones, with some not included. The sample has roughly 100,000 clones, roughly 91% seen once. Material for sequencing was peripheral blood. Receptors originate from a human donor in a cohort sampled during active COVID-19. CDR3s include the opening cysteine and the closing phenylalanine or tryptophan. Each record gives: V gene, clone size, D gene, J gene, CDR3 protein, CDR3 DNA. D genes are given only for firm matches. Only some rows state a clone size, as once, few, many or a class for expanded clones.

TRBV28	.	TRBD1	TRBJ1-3	CASSVTGVDTIYF	TGTGCCAGCAGTGTGACAGGGGTAGACACCATATATTTT
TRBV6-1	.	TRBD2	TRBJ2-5	CASSEVSGGAFETQYF	TGTGCCAGCAGTGAAGTAAGCGGGGGGGCCTTTGAGACCCAGTACTTC
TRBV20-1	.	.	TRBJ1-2	CSAIDRKTLYGYTF	TGCAGTGCTATTGACAGGAAAACACTCTATGGCTACACCTTC
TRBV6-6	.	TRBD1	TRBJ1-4	CASSHGTGGTNEKLFF	TGTGCCAGCAGTCACGGGACAGGGGGAACTAATGAAAAACTGTTTTTT
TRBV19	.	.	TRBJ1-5	CASSTTKGVGNQPQHF	TGTGCCAGTAGTACAACCAAGGGGGTGGGCAATCAGCCCCAGCATTTT
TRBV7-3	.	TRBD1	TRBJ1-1	CASSPPGTGRTEAFF	TGTGCCAGCAGCCCACCTGGGACAGGGCGGACTGAAGCTTTCTTT
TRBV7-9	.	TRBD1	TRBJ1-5	CASSLTGDQPQHF	TGTGCCAGCAGCTTGACAGGGGATCAGCCCCAGCATTTT
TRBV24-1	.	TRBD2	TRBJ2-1	CATSDPTSGRYYEQFF	TGTGCCACCAGTGACCCCACTAGCGGGAGGTACTATGAGCAGTTCTTC
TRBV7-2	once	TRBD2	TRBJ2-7	CASSYANGTRGSYEQYF	TGTGCCAGCAGCTACGCCAACGGGACTAGGGGCTCCTACGAGCAGTACTTC
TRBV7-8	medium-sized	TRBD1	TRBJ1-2	CASSSGGTRNYGYTF	TGTGCCAGCAGCTCAGGGGGCACTAGGAACTATGGCTACACCTTC
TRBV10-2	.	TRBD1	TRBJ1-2	CASSDDRAEDPFYGYTF	TGCGCCAGCAGTGACGACAGGGCTGAGGACCCTTTTTATGGCTACACCTTC
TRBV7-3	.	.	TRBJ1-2	CASSPDPGREGYTF	TGTGCCAGCAGCCCGGACCCAGGGAGGGAGGGCTACACCTTC
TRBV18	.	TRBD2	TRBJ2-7	CASSPPGLDSYEQYF	TGTGCCAGCTCACCACCGGGACTAGACTCCTACGAGCAGTACTTC
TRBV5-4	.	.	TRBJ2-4	CASSFAGAKNIQYF	TGTGCCAGCAGCTTCGCAGGAGCCAAAAACATTCAGTACTTC
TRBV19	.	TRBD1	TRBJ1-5	CASSKGTDYQPQHF	TGTGCCAGTAGTAAAGGGACAGACTATCAGCCCCAGCATTTT
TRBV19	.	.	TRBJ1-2	CASGFGQDYGYTF	TGTGCCAGTGGGTTTGGTCAGGACTATGGCTACACCTTC
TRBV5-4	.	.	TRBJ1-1	CASSRPTENPEAFF	TGTGCCAGCAGCCGTCCGACGGAGAACCCTGAAGCTTTCTTT
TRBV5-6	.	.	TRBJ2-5	CASSSQGLTETQYF	TGTGCCAGCAGCTCGCAGGGGCTAACCGAGACCCAGTACTTC